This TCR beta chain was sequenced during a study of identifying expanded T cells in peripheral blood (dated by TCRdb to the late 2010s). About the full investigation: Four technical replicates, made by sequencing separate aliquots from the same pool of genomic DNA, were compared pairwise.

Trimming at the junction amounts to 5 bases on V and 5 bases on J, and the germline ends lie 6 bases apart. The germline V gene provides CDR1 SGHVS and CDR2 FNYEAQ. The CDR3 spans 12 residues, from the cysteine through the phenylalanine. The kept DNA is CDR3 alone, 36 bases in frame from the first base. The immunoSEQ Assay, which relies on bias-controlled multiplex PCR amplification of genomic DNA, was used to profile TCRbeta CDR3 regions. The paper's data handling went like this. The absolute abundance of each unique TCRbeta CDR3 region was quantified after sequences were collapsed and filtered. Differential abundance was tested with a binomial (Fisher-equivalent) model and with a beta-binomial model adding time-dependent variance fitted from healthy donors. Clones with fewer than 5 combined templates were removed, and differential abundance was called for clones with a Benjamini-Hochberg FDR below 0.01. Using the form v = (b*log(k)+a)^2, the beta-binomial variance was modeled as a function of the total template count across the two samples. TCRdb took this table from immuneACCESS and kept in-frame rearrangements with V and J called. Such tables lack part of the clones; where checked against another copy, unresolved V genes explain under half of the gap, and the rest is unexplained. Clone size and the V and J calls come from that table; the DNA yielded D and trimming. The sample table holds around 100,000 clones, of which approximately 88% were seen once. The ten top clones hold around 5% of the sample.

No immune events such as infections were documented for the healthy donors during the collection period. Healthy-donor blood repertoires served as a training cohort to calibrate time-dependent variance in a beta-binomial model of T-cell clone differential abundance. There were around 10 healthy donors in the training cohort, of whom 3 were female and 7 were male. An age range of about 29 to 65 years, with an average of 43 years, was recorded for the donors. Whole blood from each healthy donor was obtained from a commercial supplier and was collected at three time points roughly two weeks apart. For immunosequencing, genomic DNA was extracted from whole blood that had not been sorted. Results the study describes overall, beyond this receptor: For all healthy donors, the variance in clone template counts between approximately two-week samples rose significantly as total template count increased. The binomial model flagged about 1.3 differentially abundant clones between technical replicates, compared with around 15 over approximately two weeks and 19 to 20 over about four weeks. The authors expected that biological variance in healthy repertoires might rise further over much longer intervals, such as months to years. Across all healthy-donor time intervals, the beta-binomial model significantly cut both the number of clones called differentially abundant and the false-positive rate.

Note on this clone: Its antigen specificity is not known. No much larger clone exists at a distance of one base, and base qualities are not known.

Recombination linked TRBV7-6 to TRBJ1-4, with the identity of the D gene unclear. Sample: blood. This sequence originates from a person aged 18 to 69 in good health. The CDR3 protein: CASSRTNEKLFF. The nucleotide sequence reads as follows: TGTGCCAGCAGCCGGACGAATGAAAAACTGTTTTTT.